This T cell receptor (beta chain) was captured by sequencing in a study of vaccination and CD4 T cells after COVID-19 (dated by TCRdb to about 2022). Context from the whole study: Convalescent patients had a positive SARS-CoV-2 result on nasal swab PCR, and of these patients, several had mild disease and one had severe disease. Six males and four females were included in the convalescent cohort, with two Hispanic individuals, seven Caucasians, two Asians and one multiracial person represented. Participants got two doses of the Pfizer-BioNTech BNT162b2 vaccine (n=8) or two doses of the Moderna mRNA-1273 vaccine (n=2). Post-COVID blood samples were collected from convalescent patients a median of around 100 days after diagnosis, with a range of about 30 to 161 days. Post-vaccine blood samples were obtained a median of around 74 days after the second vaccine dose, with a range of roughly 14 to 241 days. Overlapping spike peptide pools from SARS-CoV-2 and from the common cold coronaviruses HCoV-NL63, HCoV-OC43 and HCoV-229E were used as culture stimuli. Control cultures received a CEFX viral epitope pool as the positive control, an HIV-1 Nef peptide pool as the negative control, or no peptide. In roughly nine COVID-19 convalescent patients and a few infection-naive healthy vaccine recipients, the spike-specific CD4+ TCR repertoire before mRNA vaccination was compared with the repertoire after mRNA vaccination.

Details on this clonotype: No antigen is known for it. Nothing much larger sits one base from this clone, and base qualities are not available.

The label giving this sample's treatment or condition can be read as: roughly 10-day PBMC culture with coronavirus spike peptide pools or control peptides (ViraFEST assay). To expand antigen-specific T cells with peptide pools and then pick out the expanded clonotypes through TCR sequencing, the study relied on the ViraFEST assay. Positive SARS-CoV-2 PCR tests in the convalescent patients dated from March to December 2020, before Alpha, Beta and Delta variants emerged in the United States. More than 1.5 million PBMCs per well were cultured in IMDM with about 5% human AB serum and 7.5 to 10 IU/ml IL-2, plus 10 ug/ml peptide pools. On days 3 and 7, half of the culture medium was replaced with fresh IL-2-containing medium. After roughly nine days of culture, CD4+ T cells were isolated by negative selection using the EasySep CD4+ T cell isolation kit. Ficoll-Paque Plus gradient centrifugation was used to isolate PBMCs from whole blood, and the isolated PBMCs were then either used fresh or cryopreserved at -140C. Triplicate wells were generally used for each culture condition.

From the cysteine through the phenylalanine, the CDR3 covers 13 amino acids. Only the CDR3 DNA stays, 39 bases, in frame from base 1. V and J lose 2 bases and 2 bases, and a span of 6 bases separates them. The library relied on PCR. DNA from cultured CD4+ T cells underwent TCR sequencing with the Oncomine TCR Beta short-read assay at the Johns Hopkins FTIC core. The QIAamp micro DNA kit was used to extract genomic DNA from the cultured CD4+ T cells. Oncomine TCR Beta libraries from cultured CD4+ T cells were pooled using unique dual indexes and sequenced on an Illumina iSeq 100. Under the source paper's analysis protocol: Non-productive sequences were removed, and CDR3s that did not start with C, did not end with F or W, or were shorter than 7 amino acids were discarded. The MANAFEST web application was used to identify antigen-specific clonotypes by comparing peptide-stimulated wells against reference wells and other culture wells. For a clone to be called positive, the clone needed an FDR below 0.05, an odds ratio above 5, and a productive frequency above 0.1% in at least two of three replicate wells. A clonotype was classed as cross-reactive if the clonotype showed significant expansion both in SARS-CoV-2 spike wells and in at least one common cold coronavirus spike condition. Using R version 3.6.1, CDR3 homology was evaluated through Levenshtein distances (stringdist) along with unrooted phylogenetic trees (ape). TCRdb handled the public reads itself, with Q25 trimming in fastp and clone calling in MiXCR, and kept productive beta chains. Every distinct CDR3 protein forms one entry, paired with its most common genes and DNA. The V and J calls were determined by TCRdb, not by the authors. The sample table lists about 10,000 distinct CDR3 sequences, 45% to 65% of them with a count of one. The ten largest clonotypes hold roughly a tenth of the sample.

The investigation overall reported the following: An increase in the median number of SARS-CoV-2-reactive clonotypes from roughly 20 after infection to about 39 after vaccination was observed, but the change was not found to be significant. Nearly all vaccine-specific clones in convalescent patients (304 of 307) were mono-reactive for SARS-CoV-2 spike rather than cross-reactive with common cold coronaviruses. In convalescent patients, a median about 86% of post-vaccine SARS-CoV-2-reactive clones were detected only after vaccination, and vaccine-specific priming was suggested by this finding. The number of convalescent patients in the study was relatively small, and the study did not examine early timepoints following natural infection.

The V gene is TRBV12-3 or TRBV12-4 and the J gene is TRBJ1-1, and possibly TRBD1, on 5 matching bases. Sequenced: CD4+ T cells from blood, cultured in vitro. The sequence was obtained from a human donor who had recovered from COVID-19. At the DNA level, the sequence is TGTGCCAGCAGTTTAAGGGGTAACACTGAAGCTTTCTTT. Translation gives CASSLRGNTEAFF.